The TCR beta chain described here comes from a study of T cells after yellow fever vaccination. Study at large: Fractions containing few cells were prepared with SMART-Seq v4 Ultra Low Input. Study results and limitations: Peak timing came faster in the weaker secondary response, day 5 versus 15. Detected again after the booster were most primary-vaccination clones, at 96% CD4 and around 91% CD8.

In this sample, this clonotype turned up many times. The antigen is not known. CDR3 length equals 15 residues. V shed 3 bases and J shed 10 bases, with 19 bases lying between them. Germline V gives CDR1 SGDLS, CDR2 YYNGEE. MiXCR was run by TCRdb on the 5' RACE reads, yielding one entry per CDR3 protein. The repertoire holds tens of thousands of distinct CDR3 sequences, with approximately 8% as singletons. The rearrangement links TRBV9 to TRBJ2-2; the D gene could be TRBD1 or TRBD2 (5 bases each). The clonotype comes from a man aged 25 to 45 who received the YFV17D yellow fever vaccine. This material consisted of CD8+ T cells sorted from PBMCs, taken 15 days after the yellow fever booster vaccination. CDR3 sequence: CASSAFSGTQQELFF. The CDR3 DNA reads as TGTGCCAGCAGCGCCTTTTCCGGGACCCAGCAGGAGCTGTTTTTT.